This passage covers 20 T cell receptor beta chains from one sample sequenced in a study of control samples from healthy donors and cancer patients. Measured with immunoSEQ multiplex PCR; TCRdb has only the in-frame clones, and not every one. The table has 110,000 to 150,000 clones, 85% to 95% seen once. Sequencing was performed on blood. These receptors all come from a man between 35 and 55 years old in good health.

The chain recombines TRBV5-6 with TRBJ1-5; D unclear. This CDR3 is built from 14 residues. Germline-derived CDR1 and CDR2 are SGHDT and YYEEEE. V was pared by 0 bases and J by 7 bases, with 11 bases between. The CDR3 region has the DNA TGTGCCAGCAGCTTGGCTTCGGGTTACCAGCCCCAGCATTTT. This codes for CASSLASGYQPQHF. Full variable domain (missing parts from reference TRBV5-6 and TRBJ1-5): DAGVTQSPTHLIKTRGQQVTLRCSPKSGHDTVSWYQQALGQGPQFIFQYYEEEERQRGNFPDRFSGHQFPNYSSELNVNALLLGDSALYLCASSLASGYQPQHFGDGTRLSIL.

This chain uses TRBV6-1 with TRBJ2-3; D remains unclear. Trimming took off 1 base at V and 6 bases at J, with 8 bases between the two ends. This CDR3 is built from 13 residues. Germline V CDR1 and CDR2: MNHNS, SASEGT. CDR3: CASSEVGVDTQYF. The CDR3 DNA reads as TGTGCCAGCAGTGAAGTTGGGGTCGATACGCAGTATTTT.

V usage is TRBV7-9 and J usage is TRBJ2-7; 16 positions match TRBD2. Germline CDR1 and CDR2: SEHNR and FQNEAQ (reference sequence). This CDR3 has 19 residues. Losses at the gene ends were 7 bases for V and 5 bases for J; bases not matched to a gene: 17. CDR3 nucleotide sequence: TGTGCCAGCACATCCTCAAGTTTGGGACTAGCGGGAGGGCCTGACGAGCAGTACTTC. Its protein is CASTSSSLGLAGGPDEQYF.

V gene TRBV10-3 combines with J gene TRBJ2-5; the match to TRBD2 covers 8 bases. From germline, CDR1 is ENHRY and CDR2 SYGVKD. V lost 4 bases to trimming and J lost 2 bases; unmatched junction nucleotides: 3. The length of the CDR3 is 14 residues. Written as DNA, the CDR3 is TGTGCCATCAGTGGCGCGGGGGGTCAAGAGACCCAGTACTTC. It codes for CAISGAGGQETQYF.

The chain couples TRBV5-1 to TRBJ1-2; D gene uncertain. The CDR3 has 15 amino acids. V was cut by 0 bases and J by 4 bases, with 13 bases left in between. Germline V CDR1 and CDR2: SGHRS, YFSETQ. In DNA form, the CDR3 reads TGCGCCAGCAGCTTGGAAGGTGGCAGGACCTATGGCTACACCTTC. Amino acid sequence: CASSLEGGRTYGYTF.

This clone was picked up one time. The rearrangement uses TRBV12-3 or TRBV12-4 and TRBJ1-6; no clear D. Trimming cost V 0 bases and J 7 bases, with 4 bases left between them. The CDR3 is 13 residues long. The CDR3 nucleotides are TGTGCCAGCAGTTTAGCCGAGAATTCACCCCTCCACTTT. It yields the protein CASSLAENSPLHF.

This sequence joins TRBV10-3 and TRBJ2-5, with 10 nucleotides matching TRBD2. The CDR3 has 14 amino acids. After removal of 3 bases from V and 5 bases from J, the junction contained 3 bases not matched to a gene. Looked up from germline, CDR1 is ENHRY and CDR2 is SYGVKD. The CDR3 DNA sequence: TGTGCCATCAGTGATAGCGGGGGGCCCGAGACCCAGTACTTC. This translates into CAISDSGGPETQYF.

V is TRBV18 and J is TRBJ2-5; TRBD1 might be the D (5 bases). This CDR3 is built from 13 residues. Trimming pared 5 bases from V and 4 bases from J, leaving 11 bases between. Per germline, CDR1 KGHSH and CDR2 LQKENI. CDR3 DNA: TGTGCCAGCTCAAAGGACCAGGGAGAGACCCAGTACTTC. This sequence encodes CASSKDQGETQYF. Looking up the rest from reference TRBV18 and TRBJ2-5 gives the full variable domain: NAGVMQNPRHLVRRRGQEARLRCSPMKGHSHVYWYRQLPEEGLKFMVYLQKENIIDESGMPKERFSAEFPKEGPSILRIQQVVRGDSAAYFCASSKDQGETQYFGPGTRLLVL.

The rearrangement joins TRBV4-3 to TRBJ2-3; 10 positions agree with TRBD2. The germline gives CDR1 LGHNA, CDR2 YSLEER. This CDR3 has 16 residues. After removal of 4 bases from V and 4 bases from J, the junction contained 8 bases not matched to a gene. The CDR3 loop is CASSPSSGGASDTQYF. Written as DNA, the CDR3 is TGCGCCAGCAGCCCGAGCAGCGGGGGGGCCTCAGATACGCAGTATTTT.

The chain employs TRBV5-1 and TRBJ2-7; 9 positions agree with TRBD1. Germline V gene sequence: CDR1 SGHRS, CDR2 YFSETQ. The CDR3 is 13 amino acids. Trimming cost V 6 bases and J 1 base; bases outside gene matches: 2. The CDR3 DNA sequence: TGCGCCAGCACGGGACAGGGTTCCTACGAGCAGTACTTC. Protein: CASTGQGSYEQYF.

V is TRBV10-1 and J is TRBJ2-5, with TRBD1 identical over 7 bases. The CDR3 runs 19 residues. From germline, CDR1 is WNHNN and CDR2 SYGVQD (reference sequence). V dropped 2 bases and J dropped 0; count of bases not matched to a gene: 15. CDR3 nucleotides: TGCGCCAGCAGTGAGGCAACAACCCCGGGCAGGGGGAACCAAGAGACCCAGTACTTC. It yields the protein CASSEATTPGRGNQETQYF.

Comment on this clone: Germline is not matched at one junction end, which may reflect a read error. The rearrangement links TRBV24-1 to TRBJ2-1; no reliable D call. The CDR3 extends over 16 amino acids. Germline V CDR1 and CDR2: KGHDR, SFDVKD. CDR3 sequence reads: CATSDSPQELINEQFF. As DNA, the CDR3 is TGTGCCACCAGCGATTCCCCTCAGGAACTAATCAATGAGCAGTTCTTC.

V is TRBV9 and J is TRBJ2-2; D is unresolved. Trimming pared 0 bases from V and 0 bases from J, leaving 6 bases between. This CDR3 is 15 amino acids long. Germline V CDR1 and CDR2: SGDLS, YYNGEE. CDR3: CASSVGQANTGELFF. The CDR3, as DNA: TGTGCCAGCAGCGTAGGTCAGGCGAACACCGGGGAGCTGTTTTTT.

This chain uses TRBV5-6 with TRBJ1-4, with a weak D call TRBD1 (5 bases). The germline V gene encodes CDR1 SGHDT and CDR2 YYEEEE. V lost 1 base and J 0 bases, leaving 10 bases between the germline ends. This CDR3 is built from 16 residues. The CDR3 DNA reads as TGTGCCAGCAGCTTGAACGGGGACCCAACTAATGAAAAACTGTTTTTT. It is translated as CASSLNGDPTNEKLFF.

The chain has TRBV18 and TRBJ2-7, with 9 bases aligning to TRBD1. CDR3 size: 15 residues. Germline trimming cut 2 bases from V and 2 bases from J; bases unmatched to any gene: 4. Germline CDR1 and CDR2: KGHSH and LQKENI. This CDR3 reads CASSPKGQGPYEQYF. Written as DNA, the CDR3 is TGTGCCAGCTCACCAAAGGGACAGGGTCCCTACGAGCAGTACTTC.

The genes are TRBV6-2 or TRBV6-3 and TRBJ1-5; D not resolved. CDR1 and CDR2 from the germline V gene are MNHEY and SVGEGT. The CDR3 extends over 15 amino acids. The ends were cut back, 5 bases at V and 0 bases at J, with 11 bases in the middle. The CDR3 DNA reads TGTGCCAGCAGTCCACAGCCGTATAGCAATCAGCCCCAGCATTTT. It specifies CASSPQPYSNQPQHF.

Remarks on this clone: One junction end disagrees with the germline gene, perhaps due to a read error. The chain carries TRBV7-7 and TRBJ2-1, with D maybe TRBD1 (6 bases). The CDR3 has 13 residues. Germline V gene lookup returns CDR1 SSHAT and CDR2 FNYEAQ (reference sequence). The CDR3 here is CASSTDRDNEQFF. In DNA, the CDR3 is TGTGCTAGCAGCACGGACAGAGACAATGAGCAGTTCTTC.

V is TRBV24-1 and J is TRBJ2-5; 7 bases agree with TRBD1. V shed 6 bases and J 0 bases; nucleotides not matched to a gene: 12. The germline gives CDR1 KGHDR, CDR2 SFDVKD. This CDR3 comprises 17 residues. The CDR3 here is CATSPCILQGHQETQYF. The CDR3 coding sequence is TGTGCCACCAGTCCATGTATCCTACAGGGGCACCAAGAGACCCAGTACTTC.

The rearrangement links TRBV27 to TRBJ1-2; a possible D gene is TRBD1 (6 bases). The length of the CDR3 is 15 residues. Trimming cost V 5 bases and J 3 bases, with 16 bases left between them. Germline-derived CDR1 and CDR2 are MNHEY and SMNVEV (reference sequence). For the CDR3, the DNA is TGTGCCAGCAGTACAGACAGGACCTCTTACTATGGCTACACCTTC. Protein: CASSTDRTSYYGYTF.

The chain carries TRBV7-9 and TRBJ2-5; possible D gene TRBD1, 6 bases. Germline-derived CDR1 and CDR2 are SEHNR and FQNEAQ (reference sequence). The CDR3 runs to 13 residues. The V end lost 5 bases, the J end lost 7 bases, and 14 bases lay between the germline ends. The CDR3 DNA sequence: TGTGCCAGCAGCCCGGACAGCGTAGGGACCCAGTACTTC. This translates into CASSPDSVGTQYF.